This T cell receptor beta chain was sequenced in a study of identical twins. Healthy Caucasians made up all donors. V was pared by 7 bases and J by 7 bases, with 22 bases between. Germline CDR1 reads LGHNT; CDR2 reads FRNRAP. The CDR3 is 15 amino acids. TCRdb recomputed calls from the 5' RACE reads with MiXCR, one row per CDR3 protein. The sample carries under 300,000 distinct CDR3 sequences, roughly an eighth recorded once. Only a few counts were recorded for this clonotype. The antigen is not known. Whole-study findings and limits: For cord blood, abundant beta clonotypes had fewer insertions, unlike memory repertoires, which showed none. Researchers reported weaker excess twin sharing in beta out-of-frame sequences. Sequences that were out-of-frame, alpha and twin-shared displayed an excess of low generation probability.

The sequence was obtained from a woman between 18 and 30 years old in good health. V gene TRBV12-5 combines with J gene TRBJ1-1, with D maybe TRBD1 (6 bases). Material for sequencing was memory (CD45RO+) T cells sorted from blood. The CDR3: CASAGPGDRLGEAFF. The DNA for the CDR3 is TGTGCTAGTGCCGGGCCAGGGGATCGATTGGGTGAAGCTTTCTTT.